One and the same sample provided the 29 T cell receptor beta chains below, sequenced in a study of cytomegalovirus exposure and HLA in healthy donors. Primers included in the PCR were 60 Vbeta and 13 Jbeta primers. Sequencing was performed with immunoSEQ multiplex PCR; in TCRdb, only in-frame clones are kept and a portion is missing. The sample lists approximately 190,000 clones, about four fifths occurring once. The sample was PBMCs. These receptors all stem from a man aged 40-50 years in good health and CMV-seropositive.

On this clone: One junction end disagrees with the germline gene, perhaps due to a read error. V and J are TRBV5-1 and TRBJ1-1; weak D call: TRBD1 (5 bases). The CDR3 extends over 14 amino acids. CDR1 and CDR2 from the germline V gene are SGHRS and YFSETQ. The chain's CDR3 is CASSLISARDESFF. The CDR3 DNA reads as TGCGCCAGCAGCTTGATCTCGGCCAGGGATGAATCTTTCTTT.

This clone was seen once. The chain has TRBV9 and TRBJ2-1, with D perhaps matching TRBD2 (6 bases). CDR3 size: 17 residues. Trimming cost V 0 bases and J 0 bases, with 13 bases left between them. Germline V gene sequence: CDR1 SGDLS, CDR2 YYNGEE. The CDR3 region is CASSVAAGSSSYNEQFF. The CDR3 bases are TGTGCCAGCAGCGTAGCTGCGGGGTCAAGCTCCTACAATGAGCAGTTCTTC.

This chain links TRBV9 with TRBJ2-7; 7 bases line up with TRBD1. V lost 0 bases and J lost 12; bases outside the gene matches: 9. CDR3 length equals 13 residues. Germline loops: CDR1 SGDLS, CDR2 YYNGEE. The CDR3 is CASSVEGASGLYF. The CDR3 DNA reads as TGTGCCAGCAGCGTAGAGGGGGCCTCTGGTCTGTACTTC.

The chain carries TRBV11-2 and TRBJ2-3, with TRBD1 matching over 7 bases. CDR1 SGHAT and CDR2 FQNNGV come from the germline V gene. After removal of 5 bases from V and 0 bases from J, the junction contained 5 bases not matched to a gene. The CDR3 consists of 15 residues. The CDR3 here is CASSLQGFSTDTQYF. In DNA, the CDR3 is TGTGCCAGCAGCCTACAGGGGTTTAGCACAGATACGCAGTATTTT.

This chain connects TRBV19 to TRBJ2-7, with 8 bases fitting TRBD2. The germline gives CDR1 LNHDA, CDR2 SQIVND (reference sequence). The CDR3 is 15 residues long. The V segment lost 0 bases and the J segment 7 bases; nucleotides outside the gene matches: 8. The CDR3 loop is CASSIDLEREFEQYF. The DNA of the CDR3 is TGTGCCAGTAGTATAGATCTGGAGCGGGAGTTTGAGCAGTACTTC.

This sequence joins TRBV2 and TRBJ2-1; TRBD2 matches 10 bases. Germline lookup yields CDR1 SNHLY and CDR2 FYNNEI. This CDR3 contains 15 residues. The V and J ends lost 7 bases and 8 bases, in that order; junction bases with no gene match: 11. CDR3 bases: TGTGCCAGCACCCTTAGCCTAGCGGGAGTGGATGAGCAGTTCTTC. Translated: CASTLSLAGVDEQFF. The full variable domain, completed using reference TRBV2 and TRBJ2-1, is EPEVTQTPSHQVTQMGQEVILRCVPISNHLYFYWYRQILGQKVEFLVSFYNNEISEKSEIFDDQFSVERPDGSNFTLKIRSTKLEDSAMYFCASTLSLAGVDEQFFGPGTRLTVL.

The V and J genes are TRBV15 and TRBJ2-2, with TRBD2 matching 8 bases. CDR3 length equals 16 residues. The V gene end was trimmed by 3 bases and the J gene end by 0 bases; junction bases not matched to a gene: 3. Per the germline V gene, CDR1 is LNHNV and CDR2 is YYDKDF (reference sequence). Here the CDR3 reads CATSSGLAANTGELFF. The DNA for the CDR3 is TGTGCCACCAGCAGCGGACTAGCCGCGAACACCGGGGAGCTGTTTTTT.

The chain combines TRBV7-2 with TRBJ2-7, with 8 bases matching TRBD2. The CDR3 extends over 16 amino acids. The junction had 5 bases not matched to a gene; V was cut back by 0 bases and J by 1 base. Germline CDR1 is SGHTA and CDR2 is FQGNSA. The CDR3 here is CASSLAGLVGSYEQYF. DNA of the CDR3: TGTGCCAGCAGCTTAGCGGGACTAGTAGGTTCCTACGAGCAGTACTTC.

The V gene is TRBV21-1, the J gene TRBJ2-3; TRBD2, the table's D call, lacks a check against the DNA. TRBV21-1 constitutes a pseudogene. The CDR3 has 17 amino acids. The CDR3 DNA is TGTGCCAGCAGCAAAGAAAGGCTTCGGAGTCCAACAGATACGCAGTATTTT. Translated, it gives CASSKERLRSPTDTQYF.

The CDR3 coding sequence is TGTGCCAGCAGCTTAGAGAGCGGGAGAATAACAGATACGCAGTATTTT. This sequence encodes CASSLESGRITDTQYF. The rearrangement joins TRBV11-2 to TRBJ2-3, with 8 bases that match TRBD2. Losses at the gene ends were 0 bases for V and 3 bases for J; bases not matched to a gene: 5. CDR1 and CDR2 from the germline V gene are SGHAT and FQNNGV. The CDR3 is 16 residues long.

The chain has TRBV28 and TRBJ1-2; D might be TRBD1 (6 bases). This CDR3 contains 14 residues. Germline values: CDR1 MDHEN, CDR2 SYDVKM. The V end lost 2 bases, the J end lost 2 bases, and 9 bases lay between the germline ends. DNA of the CDR3: TGTGCCAGCAGTTTAGAAACAGGGAACTATGGCTACACCTTC. It yields the protein CASSLETGNYGYTF.

The genes are TRBV7-3 and TRBJ2-3, with D unclear. The V end lost 2 bases, the J end lost 2 bases, and 8 bases lay between the germline ends. The CDR3 consists of 14 residues. CDR1 and CDR2 (germline): SGHTA, FQGTGA. CDR3 sequence (DNA): TGTGCCAGCAGCTTAGGGCTCAACACAGATACGCAGTATTTT. Residues: CASSLGLNTDTQYF.

This chain connects TRBV6-5 to TRBJ2-1, with 8 bases matching TRBD1. This CDR3 has 14 amino acids. Germline V CDR1 and CDR2: MNHEY, SVGAGI. With V trimmed by 6 bases and J by 3 bases, 4 bases remained unmatched. CDR3 region: CASRRDRLYNEQFF. The CDR3 DNA sequence: TGTGCCAGCAGAAGGGACAGGCTCTACAATGAGCAGTTCTTC.

This rearrangement joins TRBV7-8 to TRBJ1-1; 9 nucleotides align to TRBD1. CDR3 length: 17 residues. The germline V gene encodes CDR1 SGHVS and CDR2 FQNEAQ. V lost 8 bases, J lost 4 bases, and 17 bases stayed unmatched. The CDR3 here is CASVDRDRVEGGTEAFF. CDR3 bases: TGTGCCAGCGTCGACAGGGACAGGGTGGAAGGGGGCACTGAAGCTTTCTTT.

This chain links TRBV6-1 with TRBJ2-5; D possibly corresponds to TRBD2 (6 bases). TRBJ2-7 matches the DNA end more closely, so the J call is doubtful. Per the germline V gene, CDR1 is MNHNS and CDR2 is SASEGT. The CDR3 length is 14 residues. As DNA, the CDR3 is TGTGCCAGCAGTGAAGCTTGGAGGGAGTACGAGCAGTACTTC. Encoded protein: CASSEAWREYEQYF.

This clone came up a few times. The chain has TRBV10-1 and TRBJ1-5; 9 bases fit TRBD1. The V gene end was trimmed by 5 bases and the J gene end by 5 bases; junction bases not matched to a gene: 4. The CDR3 runs 14 residues. Germline CDR1 and CDR2: WNHNN and SYGVQD (reference sequence). The CDR3 loop reads CASSLGQGDQPQHF. Here the CDR3 DNA reads TGCGCCAGCAGTTTGGGACAGGGAGATCAGCCCCAGCATTTT.

The rearrangement links TRBV5-1 to TRBJ2-1; the match to TRBD2 covers 8 bases. V lost 0 bases and J lost 9; bases outside the gene matches: 8. CDR3 size: 15 residues. In germline, CDR1 is SGHRS, CDR2 YFSETQ. CDR3 coding DNA: TGCGCCAGCAGCTTGGAAAGCGGGAGCGGCGTTGAGCAGTTCTTC. Protein sequence: CASSLESGSGVEQFF.

The chain carries TRBV7-9 and TRBJ2-1; 9 bases are shared with TRBD2. This CDR3 comprises 16 residues. Germline lookup yields CDR1 SEHNR and CDR2 FQNEAQ (reference sequence). Unmatched junction bases numbered 8, after V lost 1 base and J lost 7 bases. The CDR3 is CASSLVQLAGGNEQFF. CDR3 nucleotides: TGTGCCAGCAGCTTAGTGCAACTAGCGGGTGGGAATGAGCAGTTCTTC.

This rearrangement joins TRBV15 to TRBJ1-1; tentative D call: TRBD1 (5 bases). Trimming cost V 5 bases and J 4 bases, with 14 bases left between them. Germline-derived CDR1 and CDR2 are LNHNV and YYDKDF (reference sequence). The CDR3 runs 14 residues. CDR3 loop: CATSQPGVGTEAFF. CDR3 sequence (DNA): TGTGCCACCAGCCAACCGGGGGTGGGCACTGAAGCTTTCTTT.

J is TRBJ2-2 and V is TRBV7-3; D is possibly TRBD1 (6 bases). The CDR3 sequence is 13 residues long. V was cut by 5 bases and J by 4 bases, with 8 bases left in between. Germline V gene data show CDR1 as SGHTA and CDR2 as FQGTGA. The CDR3 nucleotides read TGTGCCAGCAGCATCAGGGGCACCGGGGAGCTGTTTTTT. This encodes CASSIRGTGELFF.

This chain links TRBV7-9 with TRBJ2-6, with 8 bases identical to TRBD1. The CDR3 runs to 16 residues. The germline V gene encodes CDR1 SEHNR and CDR2 FQNEAQ (reference sequence). The V segment lost 7 bases and the J segment 5 bases; nucleotides outside the gene matches: 10. The CDR3 DNA reads TGTGCCAGCACCATACTACAGGGGGGTCGGGCCAACGTCCTGACTTTC. Encoded protein: CASTILQGGRANVLTF.

The chain is built from TRBV19 and TRBJ2-3; D is perhaps TRBD1 (5 bases). This CDR3 has 13 residues. With 5 bases removed from V and 1 base from J, the gap between germline ends came to 7 bases. The germline gives CDR1 LNHDA, CDR2 SQIVND (reference sequence). CDR3 DNA sequence: TGTGCCAGTAGTGGCAGGGGCACAGATACGCAGTATTTT. This gives the protein CASSGRGTDTQYF.

The chain has TRBV10-1 and TRBJ1-1; 9 bases line up with TRBD1. V lost 0 bases and J lost 4; bases outside the gene matches: 3. Germline values: CDR1 WNHNN, CDR2 SYGVQD (reference sequence). The length of the CDR3 is 15 residues. CDR3 sequence: CASSESTGGGTEAFF. CDR3 nucleotide sequence: TGCGCCAGCAGTGAGTCGACAGGGGGAGGCACTGAAGCTTTCTTT.

The chain is built from TRBV7-3 and TRBJ2-7, with TRBD2 identical over 9 bases. Germline V CDR1 and CDR2: SGHTA, FQGTGA. Germline trimming cut 5 bases from V and 7 bases from J; bases unmatched to any gene: 9. CDR3 length: 14 residues. CDR3 protein: CASSRGGASSEQYF. The DNA of the CDR3 is TGTGCCAGCAGCCGCGGGGGGGCGTCCTCTGAGCAGTACTTC.

The chain couples TRBV19 to TRBJ2-1; 9 nucleotides line up with TRBD2. The V segment lost 5 bases and the J segment 8 bases; nucleotides outside the gene matches: 7. The CDR3 runs 14 residues. Per germline, CDR1 LNHDA and CDR2 SQIVND (reference sequence). The CDR3 protein is CASSRREGRYEQFF. CDR3 sequence (DNA): TGTGCCAGTAGTCGGCGGGAGGGCCGATATGAGCAGTTCTTC.

The gene calls are TRBV6-5 and TRBJ1-1, with 7 nucleotides matching TRBD1. The CDR3 loop spans 14 amino acids. V shed 6 bases and J 5 bases; nucleotides not matched to a gene: 9. The V gene's germline CDR1 is MNHEY and CDR2 SVGAGI. In DNA form, the CDR3 reads TGTGCCAGCAGACGACAAACACAGGGGACTGAAGCTTTCTTT. It translates to CASRRQTQGTEAFF.

The chain joins TRBV9 to TRBJ2-5, with TRBD2 matching 12 bases. The CDR3 consists of 15 residues. Per germline, CDR1 SGDLS and CDR2 YYNGEE. Unmatched junction bases numbered 1, after V lost 4 bases and J lost 0 bases. CDR3 residues: CASSWTSGNQETQYF. CDR3 nucleotides: TGTGCCAGCAGCTGGACTAGCGGGAACCAAGAGACCCAGTACTTC.

In the case of this clone: The sample holds other DNA sequences that translate to the same CDR3. The chain carries TRBV9 and TRBJ1-1, with TRBD1 as a possible D gene (5 bases). CDR3 length: 13 amino acids. V lost 0 bases and J 7 bases, leaving 10 bases between the germline ends. Germline CDR1 is SGDLS and CDR2 is YYNGEE. CDR3 coding DNA: TGTGCCAGCAGCGTAGTCCTTCAGGGTGAAGCTTTCTTT. Translating it yields CASSVVLQGEAFF.

The genes are TRBV4-3 and TRBJ2-2; 8 nucleotides match TRBD2. CDR1 LGHNA and CDR2 YSLEER come from the germline V gene. The CDR3 runs to 16 residues. The trim removed 0 bases at V and 4 bases at J, leaving 4 bases unmatched. The CDR3 region has the DNA TGCGCCAGCAGCCAAGACGGGGGGGTCGGCACCGGGGAGCTGTTTTTT. Translating gives CASSQDGGVGTGELFF.